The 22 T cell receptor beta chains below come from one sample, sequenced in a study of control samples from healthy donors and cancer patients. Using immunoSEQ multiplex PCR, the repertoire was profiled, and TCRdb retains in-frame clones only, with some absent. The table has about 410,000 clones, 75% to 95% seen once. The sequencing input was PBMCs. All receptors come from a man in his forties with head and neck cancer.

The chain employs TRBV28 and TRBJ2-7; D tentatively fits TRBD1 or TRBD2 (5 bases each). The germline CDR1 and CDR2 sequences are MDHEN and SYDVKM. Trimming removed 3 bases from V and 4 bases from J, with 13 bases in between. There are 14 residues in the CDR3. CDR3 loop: CASSLPLGAYEQYF. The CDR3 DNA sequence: TGTGCCAGCAGTTTGCCTCTCGGGGCGTACGAGCAGTACTTC.

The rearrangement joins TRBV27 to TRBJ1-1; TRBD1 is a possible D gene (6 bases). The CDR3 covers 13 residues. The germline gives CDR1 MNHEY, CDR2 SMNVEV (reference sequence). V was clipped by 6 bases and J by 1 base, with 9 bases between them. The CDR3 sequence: CASRGGGNTEAFF. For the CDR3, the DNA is TGTGCCAGCAGGGGAGGGGGGAACACTGAAGCTTTCTTT.

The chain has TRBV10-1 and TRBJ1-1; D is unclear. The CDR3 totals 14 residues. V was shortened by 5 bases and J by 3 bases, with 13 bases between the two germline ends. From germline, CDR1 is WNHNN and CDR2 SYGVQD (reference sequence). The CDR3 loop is CASSQGGRDTEAFF. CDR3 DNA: TGCGCCAGCAGTCAAGGCGGCCGGGACACTGAAGCTTTCTTT.

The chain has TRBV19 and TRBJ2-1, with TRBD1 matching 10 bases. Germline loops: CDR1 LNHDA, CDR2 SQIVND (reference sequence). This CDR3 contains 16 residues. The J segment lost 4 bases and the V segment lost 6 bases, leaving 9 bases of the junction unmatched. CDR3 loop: CASSFSTGGAYNEQFF. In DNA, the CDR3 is TGTGCCAGTAGCTTCTCGACAGGGGGCGCGTACAATGAGCAGTTCTTC.

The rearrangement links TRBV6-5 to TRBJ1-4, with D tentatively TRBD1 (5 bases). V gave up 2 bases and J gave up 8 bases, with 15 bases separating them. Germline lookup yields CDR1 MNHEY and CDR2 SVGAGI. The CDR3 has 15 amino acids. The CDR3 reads CASSYGGRGGEKLFF. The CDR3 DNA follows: TGTGCCAGCAGTTACGGGGGAAGAGGTGGAGAAAAACTGTTTTTT.

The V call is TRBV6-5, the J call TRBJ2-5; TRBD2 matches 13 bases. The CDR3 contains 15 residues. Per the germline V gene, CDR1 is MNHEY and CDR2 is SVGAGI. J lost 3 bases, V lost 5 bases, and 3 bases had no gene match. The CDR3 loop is CASSKGLAGKETQYF. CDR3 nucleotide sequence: TGTGCCAGCAGTAAGGGACTAGCGGGGAAAGAGACCCAGTACTTC.

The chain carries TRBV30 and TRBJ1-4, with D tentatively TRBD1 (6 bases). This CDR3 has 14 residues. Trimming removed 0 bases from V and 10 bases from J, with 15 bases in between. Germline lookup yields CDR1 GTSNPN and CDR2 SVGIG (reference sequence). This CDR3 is CAWSVGDKGGKLFF. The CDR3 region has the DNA TGTGCCTGGAGTGTAGGGGACAAGGGCGGAAAACTGTTTTTT.

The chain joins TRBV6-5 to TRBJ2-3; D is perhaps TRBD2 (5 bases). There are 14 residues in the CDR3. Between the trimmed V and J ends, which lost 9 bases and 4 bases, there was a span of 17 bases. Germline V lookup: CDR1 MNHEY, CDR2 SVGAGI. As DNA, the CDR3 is TGTGCCAGGGGGTCAGAGGGATTTGCAGATACGCAGTATTTT. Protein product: CARGSEGFADTQYF.

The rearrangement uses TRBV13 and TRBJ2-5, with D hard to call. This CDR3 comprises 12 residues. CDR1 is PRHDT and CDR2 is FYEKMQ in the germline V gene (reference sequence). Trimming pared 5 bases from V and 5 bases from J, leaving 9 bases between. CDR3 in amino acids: CASSQDAETQYF. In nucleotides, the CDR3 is TGTGCCAGCAGCCAAGACGCGGAGACCCAGTACTTC.

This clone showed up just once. CDR3 coding DNA: TGTGCCAGCAGCGCAACGAGACCGACGAGAAATGAAAAACTGTTTTTT. Protein: CASSATRPTRNEKLFF. This chain connects TRBV7-6 to TRBJ1-4; D is undetermined. The germline V and J ends were trimmed by 5 bases and 5 bases, with 18 bases remaining between them. The germline V gene has CDR1 SGHVS and CDR2 FNYEAQ. The CDR3 totals 16 residues.

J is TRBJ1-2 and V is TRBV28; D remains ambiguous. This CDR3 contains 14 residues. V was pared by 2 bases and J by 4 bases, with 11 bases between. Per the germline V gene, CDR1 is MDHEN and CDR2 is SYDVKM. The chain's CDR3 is CASSLPHGSYGYTF. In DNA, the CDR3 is TGTGCCAGCAGTTTACCCCACGGAAGCTATGGCTACACCTTC.

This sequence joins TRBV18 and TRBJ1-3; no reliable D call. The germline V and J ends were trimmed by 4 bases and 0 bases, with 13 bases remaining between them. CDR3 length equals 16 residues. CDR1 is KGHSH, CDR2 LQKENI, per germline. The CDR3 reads CASSQSDGSSGNTIYF. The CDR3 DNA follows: TGTGCCAGCTCACAGTCGGACGGGAGCTCTGGAAACACCATATATTTT.

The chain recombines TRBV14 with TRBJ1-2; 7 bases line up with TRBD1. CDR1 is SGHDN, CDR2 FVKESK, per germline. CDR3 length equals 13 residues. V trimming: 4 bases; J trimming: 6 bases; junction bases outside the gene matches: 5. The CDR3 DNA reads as TGTGCCAGCAGCCCCCGACAGGGTGATGGCTACACCTTC. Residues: CASSPRQGDGYTF.

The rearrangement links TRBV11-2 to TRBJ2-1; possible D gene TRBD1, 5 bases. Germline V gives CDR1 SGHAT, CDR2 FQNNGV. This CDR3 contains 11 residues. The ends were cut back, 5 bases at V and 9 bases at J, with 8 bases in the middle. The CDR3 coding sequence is TGTGCCAGCAGCCTAGGGGTTGAGCAGTTCTTC. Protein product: CASSLGVEQFF.

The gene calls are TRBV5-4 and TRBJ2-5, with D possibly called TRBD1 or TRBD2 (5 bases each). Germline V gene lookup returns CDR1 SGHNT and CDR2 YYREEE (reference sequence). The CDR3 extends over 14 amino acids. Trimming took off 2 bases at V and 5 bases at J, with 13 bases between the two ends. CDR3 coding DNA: TGTGCCAGCAGCTTTCTGACTGGGGGTGAGACCCAGTACTTC. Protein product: CASSFLTGGETQYF.

The CDR3, as DNA: TGCGCCAGCAGCTTAGGGACAGGGGAGTCGGAGGGCTACACCTTC. It is translated as CASSLGTGESEGYTF. The chain couples TRBV5-1 to TRBJ1-2; 10 nucleotides match TRBD1. The CDR3 is 15 residues long. The V and J ends lost 2 bases and 8 bases, in that order; junction bases with no gene match: 9. Per the germline V gene, CDR1 is SGHRS and CDR2 is YFSETQ.

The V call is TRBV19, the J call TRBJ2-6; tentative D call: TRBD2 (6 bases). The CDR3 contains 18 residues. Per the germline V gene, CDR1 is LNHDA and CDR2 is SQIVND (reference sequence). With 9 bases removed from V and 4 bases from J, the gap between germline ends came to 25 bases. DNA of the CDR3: TGTGCCAGCTCCAGGAGGGCAGGGACCCGGACCGGGGCCAACGTCCTGACTTTC. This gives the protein CASSRRAGTRTGANVLTF.

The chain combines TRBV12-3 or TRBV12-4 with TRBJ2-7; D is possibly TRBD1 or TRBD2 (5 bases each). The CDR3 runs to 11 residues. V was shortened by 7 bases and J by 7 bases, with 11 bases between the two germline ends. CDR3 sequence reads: CASNRDREQYF. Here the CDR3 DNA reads TGTGCCAGCAACCGGGACCGAGAGCAGTACTTC.

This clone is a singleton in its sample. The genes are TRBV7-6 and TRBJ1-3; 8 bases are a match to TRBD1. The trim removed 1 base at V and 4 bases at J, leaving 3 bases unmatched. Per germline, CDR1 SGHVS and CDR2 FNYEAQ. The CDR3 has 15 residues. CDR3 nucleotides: TGTGCCAGCAGCTTAGAGACAGGGGCCGGAAACACCATATATTTT. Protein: CASSLETGAGNTIYF.

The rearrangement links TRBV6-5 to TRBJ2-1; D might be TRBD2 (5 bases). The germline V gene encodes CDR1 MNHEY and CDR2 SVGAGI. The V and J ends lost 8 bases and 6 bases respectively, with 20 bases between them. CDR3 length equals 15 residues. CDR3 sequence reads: CASHQTRTGFNEQFF. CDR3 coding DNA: TGTGCCAGCCATCAGACCCGGACTGGATTCAATGAGCAGTTCTTC.

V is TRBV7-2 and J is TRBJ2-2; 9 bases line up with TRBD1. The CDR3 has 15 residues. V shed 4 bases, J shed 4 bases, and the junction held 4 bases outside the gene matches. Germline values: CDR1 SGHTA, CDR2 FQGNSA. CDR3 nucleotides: TGTGCCAGCAGCTGGGACAGGGTGGGCACCGGGGAGCTGTTTTTT. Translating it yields CASSWDRVGTGELFF.

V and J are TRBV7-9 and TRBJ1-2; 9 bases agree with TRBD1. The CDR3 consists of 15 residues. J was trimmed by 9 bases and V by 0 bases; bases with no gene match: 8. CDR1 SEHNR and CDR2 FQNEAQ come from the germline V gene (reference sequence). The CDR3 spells CASSLADRGSLRYTF. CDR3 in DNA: TGTGCCAGCAGCTTAGCCGACAGGGGGTCCTTGCGCTACACCTTC.